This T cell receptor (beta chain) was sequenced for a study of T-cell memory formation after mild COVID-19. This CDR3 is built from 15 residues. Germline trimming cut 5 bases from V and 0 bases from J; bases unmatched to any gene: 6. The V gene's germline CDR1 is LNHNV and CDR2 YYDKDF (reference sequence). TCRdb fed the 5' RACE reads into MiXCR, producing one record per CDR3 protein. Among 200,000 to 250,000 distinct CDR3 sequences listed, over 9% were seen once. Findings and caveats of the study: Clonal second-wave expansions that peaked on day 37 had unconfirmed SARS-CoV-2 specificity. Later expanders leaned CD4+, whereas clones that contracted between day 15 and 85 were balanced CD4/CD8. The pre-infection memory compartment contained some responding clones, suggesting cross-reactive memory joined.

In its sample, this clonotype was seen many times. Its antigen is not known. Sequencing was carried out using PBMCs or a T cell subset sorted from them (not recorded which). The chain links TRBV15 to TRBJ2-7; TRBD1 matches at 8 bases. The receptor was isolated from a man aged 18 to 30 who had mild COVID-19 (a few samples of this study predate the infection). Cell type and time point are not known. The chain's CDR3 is CATSGQGLSSYEQYF. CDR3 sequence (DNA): TGTGCCACCAGCGGACAGGGACTTAGCTCCTACGAGCAGTACTTC.